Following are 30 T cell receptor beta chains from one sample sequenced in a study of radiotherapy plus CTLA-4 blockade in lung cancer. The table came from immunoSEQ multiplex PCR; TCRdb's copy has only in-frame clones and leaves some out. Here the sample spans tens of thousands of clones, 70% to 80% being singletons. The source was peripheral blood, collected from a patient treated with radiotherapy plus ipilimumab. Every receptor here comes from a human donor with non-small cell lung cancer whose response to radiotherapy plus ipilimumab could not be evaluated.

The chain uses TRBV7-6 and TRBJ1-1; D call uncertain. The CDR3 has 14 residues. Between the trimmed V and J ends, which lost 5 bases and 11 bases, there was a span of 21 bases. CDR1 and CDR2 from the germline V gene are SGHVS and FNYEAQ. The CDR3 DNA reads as TGTGCCAGCAGCCCCAGTGGGCCGCCGTTCGAGGCTTTCTTT. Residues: CASSPSGPPFEAFF.

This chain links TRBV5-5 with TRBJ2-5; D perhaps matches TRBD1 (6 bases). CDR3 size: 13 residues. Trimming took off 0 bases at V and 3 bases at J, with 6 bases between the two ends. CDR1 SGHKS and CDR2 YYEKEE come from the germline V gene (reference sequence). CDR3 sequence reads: CASSLEGEETQYF. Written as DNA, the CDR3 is TGTGCCAGCAGCTTGGAGGGGGAAGAGACCCAGTACTTC.

Here the CDR3 reads CASSSNVAGLNEQFF. DNA for the CDR3: TGTGCCAGCAGCTCAAACGTCGCGGGGTTGAATGAGCAGTTCTTC. The chain uses TRBV7-9 and TRBJ2-1; D might be TRBD2 (6 bases). Germline CDR1 and CDR2: SEHNR and FQNEAQ (reference sequence). This CDR3 has 15 amino acids. Trimming took 4 bases from V and 7 from J, leaving 17 bases between them.

Here the CDR3 DNA reads TGTGCCAGCACCCCGGAGGGGTTAGATACGCAGTATTTT. Its protein product is CASTPEGLDTQYF. The chain employs TRBV6-5 and TRBJ2-3; possibly TRBD2 for D (6 bases). The length of the CDR3 is 13 residues. Germline CDR1 and CDR2: MNHEY and SVGAGI. V dropped 7 bases and J dropped 5 bases, with 13 bases sitting between them.

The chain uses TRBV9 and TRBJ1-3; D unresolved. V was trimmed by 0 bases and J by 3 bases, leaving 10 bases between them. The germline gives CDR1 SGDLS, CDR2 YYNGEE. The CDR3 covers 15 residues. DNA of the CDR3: TGTGCCAGCAGCGTAGACTGGTCGGGTGGAAACACCATATATTTT. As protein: CASSVDWSGGNTIYF.

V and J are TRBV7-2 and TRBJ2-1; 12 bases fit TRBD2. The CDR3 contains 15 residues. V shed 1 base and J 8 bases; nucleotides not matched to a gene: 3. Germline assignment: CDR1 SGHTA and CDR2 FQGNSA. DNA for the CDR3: TGTGCCAGCAGCTTAGGGGGACTAGCGGGCGATGAGCAGTTCTTC. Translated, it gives CASSLGGLAGDEQFF.

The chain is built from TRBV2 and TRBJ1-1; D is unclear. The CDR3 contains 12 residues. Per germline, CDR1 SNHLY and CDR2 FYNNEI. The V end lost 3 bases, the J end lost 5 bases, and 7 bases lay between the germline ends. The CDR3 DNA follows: TGTGCCAGCAGTGACAGGCTGACTGAAGCTTTCTTT. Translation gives CASSDRLTEAFF.

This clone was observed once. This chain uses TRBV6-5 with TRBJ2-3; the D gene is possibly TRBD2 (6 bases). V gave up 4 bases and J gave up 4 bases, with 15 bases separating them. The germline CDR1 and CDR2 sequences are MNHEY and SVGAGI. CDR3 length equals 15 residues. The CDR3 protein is CASSFAGTRPDTQYF. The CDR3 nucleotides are TGTGCCAGCAGTTTTGCCGGGACTCGACCAGATACGCAGTATTTT.

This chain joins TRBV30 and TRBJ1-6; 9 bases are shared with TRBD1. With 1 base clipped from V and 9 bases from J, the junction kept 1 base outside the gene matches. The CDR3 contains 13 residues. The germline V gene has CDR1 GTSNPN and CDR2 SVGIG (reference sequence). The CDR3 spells CAWSGQGVSPLHF. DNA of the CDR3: TGTGCCTGGAGTGGACAGGGGGTTTCACCCCTCCACTTT. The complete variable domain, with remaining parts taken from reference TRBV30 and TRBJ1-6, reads SQTIHQWPATLVQPVGSPLSLECTVEGTSNPNLYWYRQAAGRGLQLLFYSVGIGQISSEVPQNLSASRPQDRQFILSSKKLLLSDSGFYLCAWSGQGVSPLHFGNGTRLTVT.

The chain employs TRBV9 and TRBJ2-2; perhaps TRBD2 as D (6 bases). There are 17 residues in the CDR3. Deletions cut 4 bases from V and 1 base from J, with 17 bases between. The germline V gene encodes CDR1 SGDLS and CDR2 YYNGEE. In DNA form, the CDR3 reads TGTGCCAGCAGCCCCCGGGAGAGGGCCGGGAACACCGGGGAGCTGTTTTTT. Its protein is CASSPRERAGNTGELFF. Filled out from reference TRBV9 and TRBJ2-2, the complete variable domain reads DSGVTQTPKHLITATGQRVTLRCSPRSGDLSVYWYQQSLDQGLQFLIQYYNGEERAKGNILERFSAQQFPDLHSELNLSSLELGDSALYFCASSPRERAGNTGELFFGEGSRLTVL.

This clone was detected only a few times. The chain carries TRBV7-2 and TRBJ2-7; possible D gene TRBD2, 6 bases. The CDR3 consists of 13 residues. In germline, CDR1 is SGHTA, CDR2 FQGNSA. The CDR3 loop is CASAGPSSYEQYF. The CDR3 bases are TGTGCTTCGGCGGGACCGAGCTCCTACGAGCAGTACTTC.

The chain's CDR3 is CASSPQEETQYF. CDR3 bases: TGTGCCAGCTCACCCCAGGAAGAGACGCAGTATTTT. The rearrangement joins TRBV18 to TRBJ2-3; D remains unclear. Trimming took off 3 bases at V and 9 bases at J, with 10 bases between the two ends. Germline V gene data show CDR1 as KGHSH and CDR2 as LQKENI. The CDR3 extends over 12 amino acids.

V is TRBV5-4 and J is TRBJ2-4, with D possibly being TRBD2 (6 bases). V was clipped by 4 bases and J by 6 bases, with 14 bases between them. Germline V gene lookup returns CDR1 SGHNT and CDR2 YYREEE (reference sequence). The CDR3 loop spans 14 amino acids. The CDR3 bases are TGTGCCAGCAGCCACACATTGGGGGGAAACATTCAGTACTTC. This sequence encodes CASSHTLGGNIQYF.

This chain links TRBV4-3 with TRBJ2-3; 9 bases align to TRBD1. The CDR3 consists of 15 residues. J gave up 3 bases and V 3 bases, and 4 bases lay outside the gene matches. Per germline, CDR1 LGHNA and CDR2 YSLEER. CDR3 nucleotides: TGCGCCAGCAGCCAGTATGGACAGGGGACAGATACGCAGTATTTT. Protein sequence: CASSQYGQGTDTQYF.

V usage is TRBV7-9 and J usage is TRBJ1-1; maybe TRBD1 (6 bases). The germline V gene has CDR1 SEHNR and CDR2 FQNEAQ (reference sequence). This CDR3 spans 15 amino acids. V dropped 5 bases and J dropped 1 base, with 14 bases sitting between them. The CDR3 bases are TGTGCCAGCAGCCCAAGATCCAGGGGGAACACTGAAGCTTTCTTT. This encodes CASSPRSRGNTEAFF.

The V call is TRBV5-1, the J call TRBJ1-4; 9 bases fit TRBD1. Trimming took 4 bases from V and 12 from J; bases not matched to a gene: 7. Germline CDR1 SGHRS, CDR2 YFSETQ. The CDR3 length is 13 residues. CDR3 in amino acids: CASSMGQGEELFF. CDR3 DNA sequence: TGCGCCAGCAGCATGGGACAGGGCGAGGAACTGTTTTTT.

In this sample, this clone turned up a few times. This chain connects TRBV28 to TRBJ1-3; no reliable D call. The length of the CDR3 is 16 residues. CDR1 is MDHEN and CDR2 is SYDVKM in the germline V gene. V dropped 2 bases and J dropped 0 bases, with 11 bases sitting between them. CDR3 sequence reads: CASSLGSGPSGNTIYF. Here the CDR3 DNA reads TGTGCCAGCAGTTTAGGATCAGGTCCCTCTGGAAACACCATATATTTT. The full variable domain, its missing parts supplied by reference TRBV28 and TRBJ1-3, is DVKVTQSSRYLVKRTGEKVFLECVQDMDHENMFWYRQDPGLGLRLIYFSYDVKMKEKGDIPEGYSVSREKKERFSLILESASTNQTSMYLCASSLGSGPSGNTIYFGEGSWLTVV.

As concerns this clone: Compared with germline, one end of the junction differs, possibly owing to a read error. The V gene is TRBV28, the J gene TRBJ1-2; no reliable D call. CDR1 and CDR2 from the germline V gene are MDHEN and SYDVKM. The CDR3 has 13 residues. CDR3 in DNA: TGTGCCAGCAGTCGAGGAAGGGAGTATGGCTGCACCTTC. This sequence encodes CASSRGREYGCTF.

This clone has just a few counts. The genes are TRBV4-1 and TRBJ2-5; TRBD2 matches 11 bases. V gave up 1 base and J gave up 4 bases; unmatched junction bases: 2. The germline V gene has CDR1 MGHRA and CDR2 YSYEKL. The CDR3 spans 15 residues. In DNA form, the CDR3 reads TGCGCCAGCAGCCAAGTAGGGACTAGCGGAGAGACCCAGTACTTC. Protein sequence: CASSQVGTSGETQYF.

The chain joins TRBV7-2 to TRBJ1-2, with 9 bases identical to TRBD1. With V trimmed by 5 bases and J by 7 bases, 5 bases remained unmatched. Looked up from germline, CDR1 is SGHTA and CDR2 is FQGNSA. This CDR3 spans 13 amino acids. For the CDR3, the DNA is TGTGCCAGCAGCACGAGGGGACAGGGTGGCTACACCTTC. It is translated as CASSTRGQGGYTF.

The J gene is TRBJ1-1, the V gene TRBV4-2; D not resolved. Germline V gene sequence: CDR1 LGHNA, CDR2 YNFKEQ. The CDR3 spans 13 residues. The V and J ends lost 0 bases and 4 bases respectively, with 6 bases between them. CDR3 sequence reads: CASSQDYSTEAFF. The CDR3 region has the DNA TGTGCCAGCAGCCAAGATTACAGCACTGAAGCTTTCTTT.

The CDR3 sequence is CASREASGGADEQFF. The DNA for the CDR3 is TGCGCCAGCAGGGAGGCCAGCGGGGGGGCGGATGAGCAGTTCTTC. This chain connects TRBV5-1 to TRBJ2-1, with 10 bases identical to TRBD2. This CDR3 region has 15 residues. The V gene's germline CDR1 is SGHRS and CDR2 YFSETQ. With V trimmed by 5 bases and J by 8 bases, 10 bases remained unmatched.

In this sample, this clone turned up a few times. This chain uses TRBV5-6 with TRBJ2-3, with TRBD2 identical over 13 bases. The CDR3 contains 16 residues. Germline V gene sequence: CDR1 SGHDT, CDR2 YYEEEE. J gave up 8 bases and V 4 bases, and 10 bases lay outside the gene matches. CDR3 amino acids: CASSPTSGRAGGTQYF. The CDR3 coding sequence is TGTGCCAGCAGCCCTACTAGCGGGAGGGCCGGGGGTACGCAGTATTTT. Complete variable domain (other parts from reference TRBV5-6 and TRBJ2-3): DAGVTQSPTHLIKTRGQQVTLRCSPKSGHDTVSWYQQALGQGPQFIFQYYEEEERQRGNFPDRFSGHQFPNYSSELNVNALLLGDSALYLCASSPTSGRAGGTQYFGPGTRLTVL.

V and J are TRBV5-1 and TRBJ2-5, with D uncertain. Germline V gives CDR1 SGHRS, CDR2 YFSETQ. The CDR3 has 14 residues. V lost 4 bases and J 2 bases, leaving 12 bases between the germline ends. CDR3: CASSLDSVQETQYF. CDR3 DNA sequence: TGCGCCAGCAGCCTAGACTCCGTTCAAGAGACCCAGTACTTC.

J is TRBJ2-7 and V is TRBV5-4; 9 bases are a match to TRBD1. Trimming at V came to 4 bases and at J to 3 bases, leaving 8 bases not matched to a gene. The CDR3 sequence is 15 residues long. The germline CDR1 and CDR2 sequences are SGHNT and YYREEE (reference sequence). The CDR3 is CASSTKGGQGYEQYF. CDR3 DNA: TGTGCCAGCAGCACAAAAGGGGGACAGGGCTACGAGCAGTACTTC.

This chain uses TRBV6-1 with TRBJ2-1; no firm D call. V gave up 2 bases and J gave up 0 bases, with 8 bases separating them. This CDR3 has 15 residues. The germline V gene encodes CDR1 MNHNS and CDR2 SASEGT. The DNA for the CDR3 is TGTGCCAGCAGTGAACCGGTTTCCTCCTACAATGAGCAGTTCTTC. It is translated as CASSEPVSSYNEQFF.

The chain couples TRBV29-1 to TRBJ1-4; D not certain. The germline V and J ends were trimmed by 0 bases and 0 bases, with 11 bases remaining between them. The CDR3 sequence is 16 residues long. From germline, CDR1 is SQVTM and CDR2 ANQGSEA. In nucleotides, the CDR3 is TGCAGCGTTGAAGAGGTGGGCCCGGCAACTAATGAAAAACTGTTTTTT. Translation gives CSVEEVGPATNEKLFF.

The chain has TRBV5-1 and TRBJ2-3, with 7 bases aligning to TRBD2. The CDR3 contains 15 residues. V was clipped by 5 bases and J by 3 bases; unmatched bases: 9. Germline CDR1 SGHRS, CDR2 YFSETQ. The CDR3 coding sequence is TGCGCCAGCAGATCGAGCGGGGTTCTGACAGATACGCAGTATTTT. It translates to CASRSSGVLTDTQYF. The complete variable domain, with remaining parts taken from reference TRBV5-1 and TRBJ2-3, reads KAGVTQTPRYLIKTRGQQVTLSCSPISGHRSVSWYQQTPGQGLQFLFEYFSETQRNKGNFPGRFSGRQFSNSRSEMNVSTLELGDSALYLCASRSSGVLTDTQYFGPGTRLTVL.

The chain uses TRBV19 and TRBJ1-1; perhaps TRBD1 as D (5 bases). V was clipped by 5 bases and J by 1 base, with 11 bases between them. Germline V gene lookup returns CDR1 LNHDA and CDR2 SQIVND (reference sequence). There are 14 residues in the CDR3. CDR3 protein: CASSSRTPNTEAFF. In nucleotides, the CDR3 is TGTGCCAGTAGTTCTAGGACACCGAACACTGAAGCTTTCTTT.

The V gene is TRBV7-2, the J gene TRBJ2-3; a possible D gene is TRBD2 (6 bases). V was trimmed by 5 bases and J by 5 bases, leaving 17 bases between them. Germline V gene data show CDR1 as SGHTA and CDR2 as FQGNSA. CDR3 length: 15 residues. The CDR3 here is CASSIGPMGGDTQYF. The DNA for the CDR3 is TGTGCCAGCAGCATAGGGCCTATGGGGGGAGATACGCAGTATTTT.